The clone carrying this T cell receptor (beta chain) was recorded a few times. What it binds is not known. This specimen belongs to a study of T cell repertoires in cytomegalovirus infection. Study-wide context: A matching HLA type, together with CMV infection, was signaled by public TCR beta signatures. Points from the study as a whole: Of the TCR beta families, the public ones yielded a cumulative frequency that identified carriers of CMV plus the relevant HLA. The ex vivo response was dominated by HLA-C-restricted CMV-specific TCR beta clonotypes.

TCRdb called the reads again in MiXCR, with one record for every CDR3 protein. The sample has over 250,000 distinct CDR3 sequences; over 20% are singletons. Germline V gene sequence: CDR1 SGHVS, CDR2 FNYEAQ. The CDR3 has 15 amino acids. V lost 5 bases to trimming and J lost 4 bases, with 14 bases between them. V usage is TRBV7-6 and J usage is TRBJ2-2; D is uncertain. Sequences were obtained from PBMCs. This receptor was taken from a human donor in good health (CMV status not recorded). Some clones in this sample may be carry-over from other donors' samples. The CDR3 region has the DNA TGTGCCAGCAGCGCAGGATTTGGGTTCACCGGGGAGCTGTTTTTT. As protein: CASSAGFGFTGELFF.